This T cell receptor (beta chain) was retrieved from a study of CD8 T cells in ankylosing spondylitis. General study findings and limits: Certain motif variants had earlier appeared in reactive arthritis synovial fluid and blood. CD8+ by phenotype, disease-linked clones were relatively rare in peripheral blood.

The sample holds many counts of this clonotype. Its antigen remains unknown. The CDR3 has 12 residues. With 4 bases removed from V and 1 base from J, the gap between germline ends came to 4 bases. Germline-derived CDR1 and CDR2 are SQVTM and ANQGSEA. With molecular barcodes, quantitative 5'-RACE was used to make the TCR beta libraries. TCRdb fed the 5' RACE reads into MiXCR, producing one record per CDR3 protein. This table holds about 300,000 distinct CDR3 sequences, around 10% found once. The gene calls are TRBV29-1 and TRBJ2-2; D gene ambiguous. Sequencing was carried out using blood, either unsorted or a sorted T cell fraction (not recorded which). This clonotype originated in a female donor with ankylosing spondylitis or in good health (not recorded which). CDR3 amino acids: CSVGLNTGELFF. In DNA, the CDR3 is TGCAGCGTTGGTCTGAACACCGGGGAGCTGTTTTTT.